A single sample is the source of the 27 T cell receptor beta chains below, sequenced in a study of control samples from healthy donors and cancer patients. TCRdb's table, derived via immunoSEQ multiplex PCR, lists solely in-frame clones and lacks some. Altogether over 100,000 clones are present, approximately 90% being singletons, with the ten largest covering roughly 4.4%. Sequencing input: blood. The receptors shown here come from a human donor in good health. The donor label of this sample is uncertain.

The rearrangement joins TRBV12-3 or TRBV12-4 to TRBJ2-2; the D is unclear. The germline V and J ends were trimmed by 4 bases and 8 bases, with 8 bases remaining between them. The CDR3 totals 12 residues. This CDR3 reads CASSSPRGELFF. CDR3 DNA sequence: TGTGCCAGCAGTTCCCCGAGGGGGGAGCTGTTTTTT.

J is TRBJ2-7 and V is TRBV19; unclear D gene. Trimming cost V 3 bases and J 1 base, with 10 bases left between them. This CDR3 is 14 amino acids long. CDR1 LNHDA and CDR2 SQIVND come from the germline V gene (reference sequence). CDR3 amino acids: CASSIGYGSYEQYV. For the CDR3, the DNA is TGTGCCAGTAGTATCGGGTATGGGTCCTACGAGCAGTACGTC.

This chain uses TRBV6-6 with TRBJ1-5; D is unclear. The V gene lost 5 bases and the J gene lost 12 bases, with 14 bases spanning the gap. CDR1 MNHNY and CDR2 SVGAGI come from the germline V gene (reference sequence). The CDR3 is made up of 12 amino acids. As DNA, the CDR3 is TGTGCCAGCAGTAACACCCAATCATTCCAGCATTTT. Amino acid sequence: CASSNTQSFQHF.

This rearrangement joins TRBV7-9 to TRBJ2-3, with TRBD1 matching over 8 bases. Germline V gene lookup returns CDR1 SEHNR and CDR2 FQNEAQ (reference sequence). This CDR3 has 15 residues. Trimming took 6 bases from V and 4 from J; bases not matched to a gene: 9. The CDR3 reads CASSSGQAISDTQYF. The CDR3 nucleotides are TGTGCCAGCAGTTCGGGACAGGCCATTTCAGATACGCAGTATTTT.

This sequence joins TRBV7-2 and TRBJ1-2; no firm D call. This CDR3 is 15 amino acids long. Trimming took 0 bases from V and 5 from J, leaving 13 bases between them. Germline V CDR1 and CDR2: SGHTA, FQGNSA. CDR3 nucleotide sequence: TGTGCCAGCAGCTTAGCCTCCGGCGGTGGTTATGGCTACACCTTC. It is translated as CASSLASGGGYGYTF.

This CDR3 reads CASSQRWAEMNSPLHF. CDR3 nucleotide sequence: TGTGCCAGCAGCCAAAGATGGGCAGAAATGAATTCACCCCTCCACTTT. This rearrangement joins TRBV3-1 (or the pseudogene TRBV3-2) to TRBJ1-6; D is unclear. V lost 2 bases and J 7 bases, leaving 15 bases between the germline ends. The CDR3 has 16 residues. CDR1 and CDR2 (germline): LGHDT, YNNKEL (reference sequence).

The chain carries TRBV5-5 and TRBJ2-7; D call uncertain. Deletions cut 3 bases from V and 12 bases from J, with 7 bases between. CDR1 is SGHKS and CDR2 is YYEKEE in the germline V gene (reference sequence). CDR3 length: 9 amino acids. CDR3 residues: CASSSERYV. The CDR3 nucleotides are TGTGCCAGCAGCTCCGAACGGTACGTC.

The chain employs TRBV12-3 or TRBV12-4 and TRBJ1-5; D unclear. Trimming removed 3 bases at V and 0 bases at J, with 3 bases between. The CDR3 is 13 residues long. The CDR3 protein is CASSFFSNQPQHF. CDR3 bases: TGTGCCAGCAGTTTTTTTAGCAATCAGCCCCAGCATTTT.

This clone was counted between two and nine times. This chain links TRBV19 with TRBJ2-7; D may be TRBD2 (5 bases). V was clipped by 3 bases and J by 0 bases, with 12 bases between them. There are 15 residues in the CDR3. Germline CDR1 is LNHDA and CDR2 is SQIVND (reference sequence). The CDR3 bases are TGTGCCAGTAGTATCCTAGAGGGAAGCTCCTACGAGCAGTACTTC. Its protein is CASSILEGSSYEQYF.

This sequence joins TRBV25-1 and TRBJ1-2; unclear D gene. The CDR3 has 15 amino acids. Germline values: CDR1 MGHDK, CDR2 SYGVNS. Trimming took off 1 base at V and 0 bases at J, with 9 bases between the two ends. DNA for the CDR3: TGTGCCAGCAGTGAATCCCATGGGCCTAACTATGGCTACACCTTC. Its translation is CASSESHGPNYGYTF.

CDR3 sequence reads: CASGLGVDGTVNYNEQFF. DNA for the CDR3: TGTGCTAGTGGTTTGGGGGTTGATGGGACGGTAAACTACAATGAGCAGTTCTTC. This chain connects TRBV12-5 to TRBJ2-1, with D perhaps being TRBD1 or TRBD2 (5 bases each). The CDR3 covers 18 residues. Germline V gene lookup returns CDR1 LGHNT and CDR2 FRNRAP. The V gene lost 1 base and the J gene lost 3 bases, with 19 bases spanning the gap.

The chain uses TRBV27 and TRBJ1-1; maybe TRBD1 (5 bases). The CDR3 spans 14 residues. V was pared by 6 bases and J by 0 bases, with 11 bases between. Germline CDR1 reads MNHEY; CDR2 reads SMNVEV (reference sequence). In nucleotides, the CDR3 is TGTGCCAGCAGCAAACAGGAAATGAACACTGAAGCTTTCTTT. Protein sequence: CASSKQEMNTEAFF.

V is TRBV2 and J is TRBJ2-1; 7 bases are a match to TRBD2. The CDR3 consists of 15 residues. V lost 2 bases, J lost 7 bases, and 8 bases stayed unmatched. Germline values: CDR1 SNHLY, CDR2 FYNNEI. The CDR3 spells CASSEMGGRRNEQFF. In DNA form, the CDR3 reads TGTGCCAGCAGTGAAATGGGGGGGAGAAGGAATGAGCAGTTCTTC.

Note on this clone: Other DNA sequences in this specimen translate into the identical CDR3. This chain connects TRBV4-2 to TRBJ2-7; no clear D gene. Trimming took off 0 bases at V and 4 bases at J, with 7 bases between the two ends. Germline V lookup: CDR1 LGHNA, CDR2 YNFKEQ. The CDR3 has 13 residues. The CDR3: CASSQDLEYEQYF. For the CDR3, the DNA is TGTGCCAGCAGCCAAGATCTTGAGTACGAGCAGTACTTC.

The chain is built from TRBV9 and TRBJ1-1; D perhaps matches TRBD1 (5 bases). Germline loops: CDR1 SGDLS, CDR2 YYNGEE. Trimming took off 0 bases at V and 8 bases at J, with 8 bases between the two ends. CDR3 length: 12 amino acids. CDR3 amino acids: CASSVGWGEAFF. DNA of the CDR3: TGTGCCAGCAGCGTAGGGTGGGGGGAAGCTTTCTTT.

There are a few counts of this clone. The V gene is TRBV6-5, the J gene TRBJ1-1; D not certain. CDR3 length equals 14 residues. The V gene's germline CDR1 is MNHEY and CDR2 SVGAGI. Trimming removed 0 bases from V and 1 base from J, with 6 bases in between. The DNA for the CDR3 is TGTGCCAGCAGTTACTCCAGAGGGAACACTGAAGCTTTCTTT. It encodes CASSYSRGNTEAFF.

The chain carries TRBV29-1 and TRBJ1-6; tentatively, D is TRBD1 (5 bases). The CDR3 consists of 19 residues. Germline V gene sequence: CDR1 SQVTM, CDR2 ANQGSEA. V lost 0 bases and J 0 bases, leaving 18 bases between the germline ends. The CDR3 nucleotides read TGCAGCGTTGAAGATCGGTTGGGGGACCCGAGCTCCTATAATTCACCCCTCCACTTT. Translated, it gives CSVEDRLGDPSSYNSPLHF.

The rearrangement links TRBV6-1 to TRBJ1-2; D is ambiguous. V lost 4 bases to trimming and J lost 3 bases, with 18 bases between them. The CDR3 has 16 amino acids. Germline CDR1 is MNHNS and CDR2 is SASEGT. In DNA, the CDR3 is TGTGCCAGCAGTGGCCGTTGGAGTGAAACATACTATGGCTACACCTTC. Residues: CASSGRWSETYYGYTF.

CDR3 sequence reads: CASSDSPYGYTF. CDR3 nucleotide sequence: TGTGCCAGCAGTGATTCCCCATATGGCTACACCTTC. The chain links TRBV2 to TRBJ1-2; D remains ambiguous. V dropped 3 bases and J dropped 5 bases, with 7 bases sitting between them. Looked up from germline, CDR1 is SNHLY and CDR2 is FYNNEI. The CDR3 runs to 12 residues.

The chain uses TRBV4-2 and TRBJ2-7; D is ambiguous. The CDR3 totals 15 residues. Deletions cut 0 bases from V and 4 bases from J, with 13 bases between. Germline-derived CDR1 and CDR2 are LGHNA and YNFKEQ. Here the CDR3 DNA reads TGTGCCAGCAGCCAAGAGAGCCTCTCGGGTTACGAGCAGTACTTC. Protein product: CASSQESLSGYEQYF.

The chain couples TRBV14 to TRBJ2-2, with D tentatively TRBD2 (6 bases). Trimming removed 1 base at V and 5 bases at J, with 17 bases between. The CDR3 is 17 amino acids. Germline V gene data show CDR1 as SGHDN and CDR2 as FVKESK. As DNA, the CDR3 is TGTGCCAGCAGCCAAGTTGCCCGGGGAGGCGCGACCGGGGAGCTGTTTTTT. This encodes CASSQVARGGATGELFF.

J is TRBJ2-7 and V is TRBV6-6; TRBD1 matches 7 bases. The V segment lost 6 bases and the J segment 4 bases; nucleotides outside the gene matches: 12. The CDR3 length is 15 residues. The germline CDR1 and CDR2 sequences are MNHNY and SVGAGI (reference sequence). The chain's CDR3 is CASRPERDSHYEQYF. The CDR3 DNA reads TGTGCCAGCAGACCCGAACGGGACAGCCATTACGAGCAGTACTTC.

The chain recombines TRBV18 with TRBJ1-4; D not certain. V was clipped by 1 base and J by 0 bases, with 6 bases between them. The CDR3 loop spans 15 amino acids. In germline, CDR1 is KGHSH, CDR2 LQKENI. The CDR3 bases are TGTGCCAGCTCACCACGAGTCGCAACTAATGAAAAACTGTTTTTT. Its translation is CASSPRVATNEKLFF.

This sequence joins TRBV19 and TRBJ2-7; D unresolved. The CDR3 totals 15 residues. V dropped 5 bases and J dropped 2 bases, with 16 bases sitting between them. Germline V gene data show CDR1 as LNHDA and CDR2 as SQIVND (reference sequence). CDR3 sequence reads: CASSPRQAGTYEQYF. The CDR3 DNA reads TGTGCCAGTAGTCCCCGCCAGGCTGGGACCTACGAGCAGTACTTC.

The rearrangement joins TRBV5-1 to TRBJ1-6; TRBD1 is a possible D gene (6 bases). The V end lost 4 bases, the J end lost 8 bases, and 13 bases lay between the germline ends. The CDR3 extends over 14 amino acids. The germline V gene encodes CDR1 SGHRS and CDR2 YFSETQ. The CDR3 reads CASSRRTGYSPLHF. The CDR3 region has the DNA TGCGCCAGCAGCCGGCGCACAGGGTATTCACCCCTCCACTTT.

The chain carries TRBV18 and TRBJ2-1, with TRBD2 as a possible D gene (6 bases). The CDR3 loop spans 13 amino acids. Germline V gene sequence: CDR1 KGHSH, CDR2 LQKENI. V lost 3 bases and J 8 bases, leaving 11 bases between the germline ends. In nucleotides, the CDR3 is TGTGCCAGCTCACCTCCAGCGGGCGATGAGCAGTTCTTC. Its translation is CASSPPAGDEQFF.

V is TRBV28 and J is TRBJ2-7, with TRBD2 as a possible D gene (6 bases). The CDR3 has 15 residues. The germline V gene encodes CDR1 MDHEN and CDR2 SYDVKM. Trimming took off 6 bases at V and 7 bases at J, with 22 bases between the two ends. The CDR3 protein is CASRHRGGAGREQYF. CDR3 coding DNA: TGTGCCAGCAGACACAGAGGAGGGGCCGGTAGGGAGCAGTACTTC.